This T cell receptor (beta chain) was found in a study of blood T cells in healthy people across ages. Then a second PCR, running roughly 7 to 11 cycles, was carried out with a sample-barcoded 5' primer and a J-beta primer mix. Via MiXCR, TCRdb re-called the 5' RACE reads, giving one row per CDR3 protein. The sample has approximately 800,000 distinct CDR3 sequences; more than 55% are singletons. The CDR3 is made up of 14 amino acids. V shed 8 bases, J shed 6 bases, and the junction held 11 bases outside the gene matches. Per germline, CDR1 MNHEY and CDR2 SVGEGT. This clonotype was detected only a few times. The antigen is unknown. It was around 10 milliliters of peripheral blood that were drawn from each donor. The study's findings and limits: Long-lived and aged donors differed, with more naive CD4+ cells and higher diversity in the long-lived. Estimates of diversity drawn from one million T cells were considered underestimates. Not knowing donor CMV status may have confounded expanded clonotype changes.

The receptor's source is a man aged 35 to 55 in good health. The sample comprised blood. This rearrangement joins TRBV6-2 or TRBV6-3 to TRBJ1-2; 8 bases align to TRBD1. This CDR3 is CASGRTGNRDGYTF. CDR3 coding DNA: TGTGCCAGCGGTCGGACAGGGAATAGGGATGGCTACACCTTC.